This T cell receptor beta chain came from a study of regulatory T cells in long-lasting Graves disease. Study as a whole: Freshly diagnosed Graves' patients had used antithyroid drugs for under 3 months. Study results and limitations: Among the persistent patients, 2,741 public clonotypes were shared, more than the 966 shared among new patients.

This clonotype has a count of ten or more. Antigen: not known. The TCR beta library used iRepertoire HTBI primers with Arm-PCR amplification of CDR3. MiXCR, applied by TCRdb to the multiplex PCR reads, yields one record per CDR3 protein. The data contain about 310,000 distinct CDR3 sequences, approximately 20% of them singletons. V shed 4 bases, J shed 7 bases, and the junction held 9 bases outside the gene matches. This CDR3 spans 16 amino acids. Per the germline V gene, CDR1 is SGHKS and CDR2 is YYEKEE (reference sequence). Documented time point: newly diagnosed GD, antithyroid drugs for less than 3 months. Generation of the TCR library employed RNA extracted from PBMCs.

The rearrangement links TRBV5-5 to TRBJ1-6; 9 nucleotides agree with TRBD1. Material: peripheral blood mononuclear cells (PBMCs), obtained at new diagnosis, from a patient treated with antithyroid drugs. The origin of this receptor is a female donor with Graves disease. This chain's CDR3 is CASSDDDRGGNSPLHF. CDR3 in DNA: TGTGCCAGCAGCGACGACGACAGGGGGGGAAATTCACCCCTCCACTTT.